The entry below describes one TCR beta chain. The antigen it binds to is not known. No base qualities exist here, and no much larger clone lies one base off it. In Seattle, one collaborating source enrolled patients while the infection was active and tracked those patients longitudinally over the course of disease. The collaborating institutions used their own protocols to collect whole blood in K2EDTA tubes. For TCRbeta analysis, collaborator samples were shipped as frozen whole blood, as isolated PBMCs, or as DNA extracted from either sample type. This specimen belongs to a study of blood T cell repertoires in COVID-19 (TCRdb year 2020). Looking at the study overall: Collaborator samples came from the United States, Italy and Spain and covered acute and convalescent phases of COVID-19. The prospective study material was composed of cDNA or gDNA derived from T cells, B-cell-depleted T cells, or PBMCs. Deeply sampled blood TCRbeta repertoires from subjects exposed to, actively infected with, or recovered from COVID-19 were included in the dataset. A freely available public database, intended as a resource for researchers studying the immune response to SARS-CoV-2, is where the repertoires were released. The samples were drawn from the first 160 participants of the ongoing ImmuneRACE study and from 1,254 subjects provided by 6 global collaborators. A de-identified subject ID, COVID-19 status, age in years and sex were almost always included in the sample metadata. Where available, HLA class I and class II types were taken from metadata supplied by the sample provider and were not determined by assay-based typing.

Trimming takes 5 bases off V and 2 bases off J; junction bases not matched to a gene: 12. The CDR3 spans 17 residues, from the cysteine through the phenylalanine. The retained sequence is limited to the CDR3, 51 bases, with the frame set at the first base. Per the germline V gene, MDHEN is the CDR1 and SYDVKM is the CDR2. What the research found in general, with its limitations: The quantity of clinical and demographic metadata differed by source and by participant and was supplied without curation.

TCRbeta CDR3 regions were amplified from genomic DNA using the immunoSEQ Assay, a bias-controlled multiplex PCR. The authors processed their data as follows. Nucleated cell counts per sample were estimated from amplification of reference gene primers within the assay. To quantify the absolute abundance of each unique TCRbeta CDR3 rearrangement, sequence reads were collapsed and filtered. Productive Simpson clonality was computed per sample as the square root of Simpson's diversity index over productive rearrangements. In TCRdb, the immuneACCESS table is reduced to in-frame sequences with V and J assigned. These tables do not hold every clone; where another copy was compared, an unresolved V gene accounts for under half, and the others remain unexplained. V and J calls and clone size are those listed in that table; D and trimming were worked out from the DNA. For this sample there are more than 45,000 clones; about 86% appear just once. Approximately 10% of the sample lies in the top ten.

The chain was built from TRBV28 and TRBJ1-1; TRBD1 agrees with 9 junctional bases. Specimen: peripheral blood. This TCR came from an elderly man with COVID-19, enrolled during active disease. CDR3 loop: CASSPPRQGVYNTEAFF. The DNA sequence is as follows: TGTGCCAGCAGTCCTCCGAGACAGGGGGTCTACAACACTGAAGCTTTCTTT.